The sequence of this T cell receptor beta chain was determined in a study of radiotherapy plus CTLA-4 blockade in lung cancer. In the study overall: Patients showed objective responses in about 20% of cases and disease control in about 30%. Overall study findings and caveats: Among reported predictors of response, early blood T cell clone dynamics with interferon-beta performed best. There was expansion of tumor-derived TCR clones in blood after radiotherapy plus ipilimumab.

About this clone itself: Its antigen is not identified.

The protocol was immunoSEQ multiplex PCR, while the TCRdb copy is restricted to in-frame clones and leaves out a portion. The sample yields more than 90,000 clones, around nine tenths seen once. Germline assignment: CDR1 SGHVS and CDR2 FQNEAQ. The CDR3 has 16 residues. The ends were cut back, 5 bases at V and 5 bases at J, with 21 bases in the middle. The input for sequencing was peripheral blood, taken from a patient treated with radiotherapy plus ipilimumab. This clonotype was sampled from a human donor with non-small cell lung cancer that progressed on radiotherapy plus ipilimumab. The chain has TRBV7-8 and TRBJ2-5; weak D call: TRBD2 (5 bases). The CDR3 region has the DNA TGTGCCAGCAGCCCCCCAATGAGGGATCGAGGGGAGACCCAGTACTTC. This gives the protein CASSPPMRDRGETQYF.